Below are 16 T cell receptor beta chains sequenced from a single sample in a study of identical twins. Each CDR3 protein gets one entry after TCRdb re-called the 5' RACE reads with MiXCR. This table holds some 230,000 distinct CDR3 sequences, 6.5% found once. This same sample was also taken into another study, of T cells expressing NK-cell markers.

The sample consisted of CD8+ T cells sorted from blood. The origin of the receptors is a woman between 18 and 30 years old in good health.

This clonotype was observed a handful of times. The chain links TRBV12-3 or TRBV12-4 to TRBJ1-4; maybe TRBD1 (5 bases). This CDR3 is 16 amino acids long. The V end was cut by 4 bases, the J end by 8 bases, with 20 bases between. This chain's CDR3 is CASSSPRGGIEEKLFF. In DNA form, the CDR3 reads TGTGCCAGCAGTTCGCCGAGGGGCGGGATCGAGGAAAAACTGTTTTTT.

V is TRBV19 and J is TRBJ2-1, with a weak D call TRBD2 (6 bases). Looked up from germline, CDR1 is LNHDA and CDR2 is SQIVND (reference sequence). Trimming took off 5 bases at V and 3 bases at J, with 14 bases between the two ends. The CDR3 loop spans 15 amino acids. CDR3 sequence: CASSSPGLDYNEQFF. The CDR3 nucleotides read TGTGCCAGTAGTTCCCCGGGACTCGACTACAATGAGCAGTTCTTC.

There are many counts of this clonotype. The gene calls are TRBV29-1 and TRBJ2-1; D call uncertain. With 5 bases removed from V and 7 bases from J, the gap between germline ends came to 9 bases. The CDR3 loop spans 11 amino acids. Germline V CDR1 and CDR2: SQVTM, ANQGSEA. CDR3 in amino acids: CSVWAKNEQFF. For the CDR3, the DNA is TGCAGCGTTTGGGCAAAGAATGAGCAGTTCTTC.

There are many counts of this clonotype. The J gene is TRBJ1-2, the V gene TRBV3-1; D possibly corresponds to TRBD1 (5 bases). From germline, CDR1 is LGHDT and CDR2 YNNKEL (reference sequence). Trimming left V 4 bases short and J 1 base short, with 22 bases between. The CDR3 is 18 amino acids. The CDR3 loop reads CASSRGRGFGIFNYGYTF. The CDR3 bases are TGTGCCAGCAGCCGCGGTAGGGGTTTTGGCATTTTTAACTATGGCTACACCTTC.

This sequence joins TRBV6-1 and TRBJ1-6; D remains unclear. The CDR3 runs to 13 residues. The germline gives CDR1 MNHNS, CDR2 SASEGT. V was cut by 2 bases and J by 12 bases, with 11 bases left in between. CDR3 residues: CASSEKLSRPLHF. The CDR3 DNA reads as TGTGCCAGCAGTGAAAAGTTGAGTAGACCCCTCCACTTT.

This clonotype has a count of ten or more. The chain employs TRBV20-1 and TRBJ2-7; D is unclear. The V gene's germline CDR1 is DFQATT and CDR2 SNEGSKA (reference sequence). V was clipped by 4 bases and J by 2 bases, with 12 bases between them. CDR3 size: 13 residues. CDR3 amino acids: CSAITGSTYEQYF. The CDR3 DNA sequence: TGCAGTGCTATCACCGGGTCAACCTACGAGCAGTACTTC.

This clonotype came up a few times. This CDR3 is CASSPETSGSEEQYF. The CDR3 DNA reads TGTGCCAGCAGCCCGGAGACTAGCGGGAGTGAAGAGCAGTACTTC. The chain couples TRBV3-1 to TRBJ2-7, with 12 bases that match TRBD2. Germline V gene data show CDR1 as LGHDT and CDR2 as YNNKEL (reference sequence). The CDR3 runs 15 residues. V was pared by 4 bases and J by 7 bases, with 8 bases of the junction left unmatched.

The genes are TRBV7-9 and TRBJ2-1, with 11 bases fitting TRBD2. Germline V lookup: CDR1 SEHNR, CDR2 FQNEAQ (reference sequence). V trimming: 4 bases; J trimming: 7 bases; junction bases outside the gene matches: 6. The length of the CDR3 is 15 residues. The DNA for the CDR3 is TGTGCCAGCAGCTGGCTAGCGGGAGGTTCGAATGAGCAGTTCTTC. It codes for CASSWLAGGSNEQFF.

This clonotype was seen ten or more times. CDR3 sequence: CAISGPGSTDTQYF. The CDR3 bases are TGTGCCATCAGTGGTCCTGGGAGCACAGATACGCAGTATTTT. The V gene is TRBV10-3, the J gene TRBJ2-3; D is uncertain. Looked up from germline, CDR1 is ENHRY and CDR2 is SYGVKD. The CDR3 is made up of 14 amino acids. The V end was cut by 4 bases, the J end by 0 bases, with 8 bases between.

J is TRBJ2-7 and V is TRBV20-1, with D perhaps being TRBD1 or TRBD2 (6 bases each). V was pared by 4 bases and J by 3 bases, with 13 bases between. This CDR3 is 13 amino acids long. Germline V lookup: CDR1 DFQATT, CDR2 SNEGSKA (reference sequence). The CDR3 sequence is CSAMGLGHYEQYF. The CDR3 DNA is TGCAGTGCTATGGGACTGGGACACTACGAGCAGTACTTC.

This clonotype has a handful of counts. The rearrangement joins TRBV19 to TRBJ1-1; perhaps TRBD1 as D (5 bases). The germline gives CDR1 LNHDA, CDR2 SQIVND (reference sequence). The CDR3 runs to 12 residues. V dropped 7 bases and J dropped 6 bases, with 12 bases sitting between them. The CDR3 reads CASTFGAAEAFF. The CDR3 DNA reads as TGTGCCAGTACTTTCGGGGCGGCTGAAGCTTTCTTT. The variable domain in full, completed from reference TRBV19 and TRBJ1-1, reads DGGITQSPKYLFRKEGQNVTLSCEQNLNHDAMYWYRQDPGQGLRLIYYSQIVNDFQKGDIAEGYSVSREKKESFPLTVTSAQKNPTAFYLCASTFGAAEAFFGQGTRLTVV.

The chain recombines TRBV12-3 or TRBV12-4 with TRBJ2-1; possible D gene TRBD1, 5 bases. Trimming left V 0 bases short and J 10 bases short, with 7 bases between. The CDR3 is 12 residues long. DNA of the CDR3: TGTGCCAGCAGTTTAGCCAGGGCCGAGCAGTTCTTC. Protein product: CASSLARAEQFF.

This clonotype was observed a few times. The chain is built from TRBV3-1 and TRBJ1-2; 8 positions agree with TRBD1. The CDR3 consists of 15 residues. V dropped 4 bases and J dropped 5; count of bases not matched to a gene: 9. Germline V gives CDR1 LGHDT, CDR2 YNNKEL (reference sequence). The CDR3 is CASSPQGARSYGYTF. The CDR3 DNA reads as TGTGCCAGCAGCCCCCAGGGGGCGCGAAGTTATGGCTACACCTTC.

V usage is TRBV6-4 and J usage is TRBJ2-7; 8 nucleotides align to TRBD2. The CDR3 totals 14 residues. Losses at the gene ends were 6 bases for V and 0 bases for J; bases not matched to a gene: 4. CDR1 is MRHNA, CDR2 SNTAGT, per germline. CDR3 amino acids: CASRDSGASYEQYF. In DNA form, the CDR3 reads TGTGCCAGCAGAGATAGCGGGGCCTCCTACGAGCAGTACTTC.

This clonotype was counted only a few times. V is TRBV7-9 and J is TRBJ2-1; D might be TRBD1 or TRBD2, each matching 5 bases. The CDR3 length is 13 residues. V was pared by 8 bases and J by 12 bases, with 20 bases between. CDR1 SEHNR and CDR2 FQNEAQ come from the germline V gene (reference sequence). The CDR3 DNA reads TGTGCCAGCTCTCCGGGACCATCGATAGGGCAGTTCTTC. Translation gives CASSPGPSIGQFF.

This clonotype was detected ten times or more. The CDR3 region has the DNA TGTGCCAGCAGTGAGCGGGGGGACATAGATACGCAGTATTTT. It encodes CASSERGDIDTQYF. The rearrangement joins TRBV6-4 to TRBJ2-3; 8 positions match TRBD2. This CDR3 spans 14 amino acids. The ends lost 3 bases at V and 5 bases at J; junction bases unmatched: 4. Germline V CDR1 and CDR2: MRHNA, SNTAGT.